What follows are 12 T cell receptor beta chains derived from one specimen sequenced in a study of Ad26.COV2.S vaccination and SARS-CoV-2 variants. Documented treatment: approximately 18 received Ad26.COV2.S at low or high dose, single or two shots; roughly five received placebo; per-sample allocation not given. Specimens were obtained on day 63 following the first vaccine or placebo injection. Here immunoSEQ multiplex PCR was the method, and the copy in TCRdb shows in-frame clones only, minus some. The table shows 450,000 to 550,000 clones, with roughly nine tenths occurring only once. The specimen comprised peripheral blood, sampled in a trial of Ad26.COV2.S vaccine versus placebo. These receptors were obtained from a person aged 18 to 59 who received the Ad26.COV2.S COVID-19 vaccine or a placebo.

In DNA, the CDR3 is TGTGCCAGCAGCGCTACAGGGGGAAAGAACACTGAAGCTTTCTTT. It translates to CASSATGGKNTEAFF. The rearrangement links TRBV9 to TRBJ1-1; TRBD1 agrees at 8 bases. The CDR3 is 15 amino acids. The germline gives CDR1 SGDLS, CDR2 YYNGEE. With V trimmed by 3 bases and J by 1 base, 5 bases remained unmatched.

CDR3 amino acids: CAISEPGLALSDTQYF. CDR3 coding DNA: TGTGCCATCAGTGAACCGGGACTAGCACTGTCAGATACGCAGTATTTT. This chain links TRBV10-3 with TRBJ2-3; 9 nucleotides line up with TRBD2. The V segment lost 3 bases and the J segment 4 bases; nucleotides outside the gene matches: 8. The CDR3 consists of 16 residues. Germline V gene data show CDR1 as ENHRY and CDR2 as SYGVKD.

As for this clone: The sample has other DNA sequences that encode this CDR3 too. The V and J genes are TRBV6-5 and TRBJ1-1, with TRBD1 matching over 7 bases. This CDR3 region has 14 residues. The V and J ends lost 0 bases and 5 bases, in that order; junction bases with no gene match: 3. The V gene's germline CDR1 is MNHEY and CDR2 SVGAGI. DNA of the CDR3: TGTGCCAGCAGTTACTCAGGGGGCGGGACTGAAGCTTTCTTT. Translated, it gives CASSYSGGGTEAFF.

V usage is TRBV7-9 and J usage is TRBJ2-3; possibly TRBD2 for D (6 bases). This CDR3 has 14 residues. V lost 5 bases and J lost 5, with 14 bases in between. Germline V gene data show CDR1 as SEHNR and CDR2 as FQNEAQ (reference sequence). Here the CDR3 reads CASSPRDWEDTQYF. In DNA, the CDR3 is TGTGCCAGCAGCCCCCGGGACTGGGAAGATACGCAGTATTTT.

The rearrangement uses TRBV18 and TRBJ1-4, with TRBD1 identical over 7 bases. Per the germline V gene, CDR1 is KGHSH and CDR2 is LQKENI. This CDR3 is built from 16 residues. J was trimmed by 8 bases and V by 1 base; bases with no gene match: 10. The CDR3 DNA follows: TGTGCCAGCTCACCACTGGACGCGGGACAGAGCGAAAAACTGTTTTTT. It codes for CASSPLDAGQSEKLFF.

The V call is TRBV6-2 or TRBV6-3, the J call TRBJ2-5, with TRBD2 as a possible D gene (6 bases). Per germline, CDR1 MNHEY and CDR2 SVGEGT. Trimming took off 0 bases at V and 2 bases at J, with 10 bases between the two ends. The CDR3 covers 15 residues. In nucleotides, the CDR3 is TGTGCCAGCAGTTACTCCCGGGGGTTGCAAGAGACCCAGTACTTC. Translated: CASSYSRGLQETQYF.

The chain carries TRBV7-2 and TRBJ2-1; TRBD2 matches 13 bases. The CDR3 loop spans 15 amino acids. After removal of 6 bases from V and 6 bases from J, the junction contained 5 bases not matched to a gene. From germline, CDR1 is SGHTA and CDR2 FQGNSA. CDR3 DNA: TGTGCCAGCAGAACCGGGACTAGCGGGATCAATGAGCAGTTCTTC. As protein: CASRTGTSGINEQFF.

The J gene is TRBJ2-1, the V gene TRBV18; a possible D gene is TRBD2 (6 bases). Trimming left V 6 bases short and J 0 bases short, with 12 bases between. Germline values: CDR1 KGHSH, CDR2 LQKENI. CDR3 size: 15 residues. DNA for the CDR3: TGTGCCAGCTCCAAGGGACTCGGCTCCTACAATGAGCAGTTCTTC. Its protein is CASSKGLGSYNEQFF.

The gene calls are TRBV7-2 and TRBJ2-1; 9 bases line up with TRBD1. CDR1 and CDR2 (germline): SGHTA, FQGNSA. V was pared by 2 bases and J by 4 bases, with 6 bases of the junction left unmatched. This CDR3 has 16 residues. The CDR3 DNA reads TGTGCCAGCAGCTTACGGGGGACAGGGTCGTACAATGAGCAGTTCTTC. This encodes CASSLRGTGSYNEQFF. Drawing the rest from reference TRBV7-2 and TRBJ2-1, the complete variable domain is GAGVSQSPSNKVTEKGKDVELRCDPISGHTALYWYRQSLGQGLEFLIYFQGNSAPDKSGLPSDRFSAERTGGSVSTLTIQRTQQEDSAVYLCASSLRGTGSYNEQFFGPGTRLTVL.

The gene calls are TRBV19 and TRBJ1-1; no clear D gene. Trimming shortened V by 3 bases and J by 2 bases, and 13 bases separated the two germline ends. There are 15 residues in the CDR3. Per the germline V gene, CDR1 is LNHDA and CDR2 is SQIVND (reference sequence). The CDR3 spells CASSISPVRNTEAFF. CDR3 bases: TGTGCCAGTAGTATCAGTCCGGTCCGTAACACTGAAGCTTTCTTT.

The chain recombines TRBV7-2 with TRBJ1-6; TRBD1 might be the D (5 bases). Per the germline V gene, CDR1 is SGHTA and CDR2 is FQGNSA. V was shortened by 3 bases and J by 10 bases, with 13 bases between the two germline ends. CDR3 size: 14 residues. Here the CDR3 DNA reads TGTGCCAGCAGCTTTATCAGGGAGGAGTCACCCCTCCACTTT. Its protein product is CASSFIREESPLHF.

J is TRBJ1-1 and V is TRBV5-1; D is undetermined. This CDR3 spans 17 amino acids. Germline CDR1 and CDR2: SGHRS and YFSETQ. Trimming took off 2 bases at V and 3 bases at J, with 20 bases between the two ends. CDR3 amino acids: CASSFRKLSRLYTEAFF. CDR3 DNA: TGCGCCAGCAGCTTCAGGAAGTTGTCCCGGCTTTACACTGAAGCTTTCTTT.